One sample yielded the 30 T cell receptor beta chains listed below, sequenced in a study of CD8+ T cells in alopecia areata. Following extraction, RNA underwent reverse transcription to cDNA, which served as the sequencing template. Libraries were prepared by immunoSEQ multiplex PCR; TCRdb keeps only in-frame clonotypes and omits some of them. The sample holds 170,000 or so clones, 63% seen once. The source was CD4+ T cells sorted from blood, collected at week 0. Receptor source: a human donor with alopecia areata.

This clone was seen a handful of times. The chain is built from TRBV29-1 and TRBJ2-7; 8 bases line up with TRBD1. Germline V gene sequence: CDR1 SQVTM, CDR2 ANQGSEA. V dropped 7 bases and J dropped 6; count of bases not matched to a gene: 8. The CDR3 loop spans 12 amino acids. As DNA, the CDR3 is TGCAGCGGCCAAGGACAGGGCGGCGAGCAGTACTTC. Protein: CSGQGQGGEQYF.

J is TRBJ2-1 and V is TRBV2; D could derive from TRBD1 or TRBD2 (6 bases each). CDR1 SNHLY and CDR2 FYNNEI come from the germline V gene. The CDR3 contains 15 residues. V lost 5 bases and J 0 bases, leaving 11 bases between the germline ends. This chain's CDR3 is CASSRGALSYNEQFF. For the CDR3, the DNA is TGTGCCAGCAGTAGGGGGGCTCTCTCCTACAATGAGCAGTTCTTC.

The genes are TRBV5-1 and TRBJ1-1; D gene uncertain. The CDR3 is 14 residues long. CDR1 is SGHRS and CDR2 is YFSETQ in the germline V gene. V shed 0 bases and J shed 1 base, with 7 bases lying between them. The CDR3 here is CASSLATANTEAFF. In nucleotides, the CDR3 is TGCGCCAGCAGCTTGGCGACTGCGAACACTGAAGCTTTCTTT. Looking up the rest from reference TRBV5-1 and TRBJ1-1 gives the full variable domain: KAGVTQTPRYLIKTRGQQVTLSCSPISGHRSVSWYQQTPGQGLQFLFEYFSETQRNKGNFPGRFSGRQFSNSRSEMNVSTLELGDSALYLCASSLATANTEAFFGQGTRLTVV.

The chain carries TRBV7-2 and TRBJ1-6, with D perhaps TRBD1 (5 bases). The germline V and J ends were trimmed by 3 bases and 10 bases, with 19 bases remaining between them. Per the germline V gene, CDR1 is SGHTA and CDR2 is FQGNSA. The CDR3 is made up of 16 amino acids. CDR3 DNA: TGTGCCAGCAGCTTTTCCGGGACCGCCCTGGGGTCACCCCTCCACTTT. Residues: CASSFSGTALGSPLHF.

The chain links TRBV2 to TRBJ2-3, with D hard to call. Trimming took off 5 bases at V and 0 bases at J, with 15 bases between the two ends. CDR3 size: 16 residues. Germline CDR1 and CDR2: SNHLY and FYNNEI. CDR3 residues: CASSPGLAFSTDTQYF. CDR3 in DNA: TGTGCCAGCAGTCCCGGTCTGGCGTTCAGCACAGATACGCAGTATTTT.

This clone came up many times. CDR3 amino acids: CASSSDSLPNSPLHF. The CDR3 DNA follows: TGTGCCAGCAGCTCAGACAGCCTCCCTAATTCACCCCTCCACTTT. The V call is TRBV7-6, the J call TRBJ1-6; maybe TRBD1 (5 bases). The germline V gene has CDR1 SGHVS and CDR2 FNYEAQ. This CDR3 spans 15 amino acids. Between the trimmed V and J ends, which lost 4 bases and 6 bases, there was a span of 13 bases.

The table lists this clone with a few counts. Other DNA variants within this sample encode the same CDR3. The chain has TRBV29-1 and TRBJ2-3, with unresolved D. The V end was cut by 1 base, the J end by 2 bases, with 7 bases between. The germline gives CDR1 SQVTM, CDR2 ANQGSEA. The CDR3 contains 13 residues. The CDR3 region is CSVEGRATDTQYF. The CDR3 region has the DNA TGCAGCGTTGAAGGCCGGGCCACAGATACGCAGTATTTT.

This clone was counted ten times or more. The rearrangement links TRBV5-1 to TRBJ1-1; 7 bases align to TRBD1. V shed 4 bases and J 3 bases; nucleotides not matched to a gene: 6. CDR1 is SGHRS, CDR2 YFSETQ, per germline. The CDR3 runs 14 residues. The DNA of the CDR3 is TGCGCCAGCAGCGCACAGGGGAAGCACACTGAAGCTTTCTTT. Translation gives CASSAQGKHTEAFF.

The chain has TRBV30 and TRBJ2-3; D remains unclear. There are 13 residues in the CDR3. Germline CDR1 is GTSNPN and CDR2 is SVGIG (reference sequence). Trimming took off 3 bases at V and 4 bases at J, with 11 bases between the two ends. In DNA form, the CDR3 reads TGTGCCTGGAGCCTAGGAAGTGCAGATACGCAGTATTTT. Its protein product is CAWSLGSADTQYF. Together with reference TRBV30 and TRBJ2-3, the CDR3 gives the full variable domain: SQTIHQWPATLVQPVGSPLSLECTVEGTSNPNLYWYRQAAGRGLQLLFYSVGIGQISSEVPQNLSASRPQDRQFILSSKKLLLSDSGFYLCAWSLGSADTQYFGPGTRLTVL.

This clone was seen more than once but under ten times. The rearrangement uses TRBV10-3 and TRBJ1-2; D may be TRBD1 (6 bases). There are 14 residues in the CDR3. Germline CDR1 and CDR2: ENHRY and SYGVKD. The V end was cut by 11 bases, the J end by 8 bases, with 24 bases between. CDR3 nucleotide sequence: TGTGCCGCGGGACTAGGGCAGGGGATAGAGGGCTACACCTTC. It is translated as CAAGLGQGIEGYTF.

The chain combines TRBV5-1 with TRBJ2-1; 7 nucleotides align to TRBD1. This CDR3 is built from 15 residues. CDR1 is SGHRS and CDR2 is YFSETQ in the germline V gene. With V trimmed by 2 bases and J by 8 bases, 10 bases remained unmatched. This CDR3 is CASSFDRVIFDEQFF. The CDR3 DNA reads TGCGCCAGCAGCTTTGACAGGGTTATTTTCGATGAGCAGTTCTTC.

The V gene is TRBV27, the J gene TRBJ1-1; D perhaps matches TRBD1 (5 bases). The CDR3 runs 13 residues. Trimming left V 5 bases short and J 9 bases short, with 16 bases between. Germline V gene data show CDR1 as MNHEY and CDR2 as SMNVEV (reference sequence). The DNA for the CDR3 is TGTGCCAGCAGTCTAGCTTCCGGGACGAAAGCTTTCTTT. It is translated as CASSLASGTKAFF.

In its sample, this clone was seen a few times. The rearrangement joins TRBV7-8 to TRBJ2-1; 10 bases align to TRBD2. Germline V gene lookup returns CDR1 SGHVS and CDR2 FQNEAQ. With V trimmed by 2 bases and J by 9 bases, 7 bases remained unmatched. The CDR3 sequence is 15 residues long. CDR3 region: CASSLLAGGSSEQFF. Here the CDR3 DNA reads TGTGCCAGCAGCTTATTAGCGGGGGGTAGTAGTGAGCAGTTCTTC.

This clone has a handful of counts. The V and J genes are TRBV6-1 and TRBJ2-2; D gene unclear. CDR3 length: 14 residues. Trimming left V 6 bases short and J 1 base short, with 9 bases between. Germline lookup yields CDR1 MNHNS and CDR2 SASEGT. CDR3 bases: TGTGCCAGCAGGGCCGGACGGAACACCGGGGAGCTGTTTTTT. It codes for CASRAGRNTGELFF.

This clone showed up just a few times. This sequence joins TRBV10-3 and TRBJ2-1; 7 bases map to TRBD1. From germline, CDR1 is ENHRY and CDR2 SYGVKD. The CDR3 length is 14 residues. Germline trimming cut 6 bases from V and 3 bases from J; bases unmatched to any gene: 5. The CDR3 here is CAISRDSYYNEQFF. In DNA form, the CDR3 reads TGTGCCATCAGCCGGGACAGTTACTACAATGAGCAGTTCTTC.

This clone has only a few counts. This chain links TRBV29-1 with TRBJ1-1; maybe TRBD1 (6 bases). Germline V CDR1 and CDR2: SQVTM, ANQGSEA. V lost 5 bases and J lost 0, with 13 bases in between. The CDR3 contains 14 residues. CDR3 sequence: CSVTIGQMNTEAFF. DNA of the CDR3: TGCAGCGTTACAATTGGACAGATGAACACTGAAGCTTTCTTT. The whole variable domain, filled in from reference TRBV29-1 and TRBJ1-1, reads SAVISQKPSRDICQRGTSLTIQCQVDSQVTMMFWYRQQPGQSLTLIATANQGSEATYESGFVIDKFPISRPNLTFSTLTVSNMSPEDSSIYLCSVTIGQMNTEAFFGQGTRLTVV.

This clone has just a few counts. The chain is built from TRBV29-1 and TRBJ1-5; D is ambiguous. V lost 4 bases, J lost 0 bases, and 7 bases lay in between. From germline, CDR1 is SQVTM and CDR2 ANQGSEA. The CDR3 totals 13 residues. The CDR3 bases are TGCAGCGTTGTCTGGGATAGCAATCAGCCCCAGCATTTT. The encoded protein is CSVVWDSNQPQHF.

The genes are TRBV5-1 and TRBJ2-1; 7 nucleotides agree with TRBD1. V trimming: 6 bases; J trimming: 5 bases; junction bases outside the gene matches: 11. This CDR3 comprises 15 residues. Germline loops: CDR1 SGHRS, CDR2 YFSETQ. CDR3: CASTPVGGLHNEQFF. The DNA of the CDR3 is TGCGCCAGCACCCCGGTAGGGGGCCTCCACAATGAGCAGTTCTTC.

This chain connects TRBV28 to TRBJ2-1; TRBD2 matches at 7 bases. The CDR3 covers 12 residues. Germline CDR1 and CDR2: MDHEN and SYDVKM. The J segment lost 9 bases and the V segment lost 6 bases, leaving 5 bases of the junction unmatched. The CDR3 bases are TGTGCCAGCAGCCTACGGACTAGTGAGCAGTTCTTC. It yields the protein CASSLRTSEQFF.

The gene calls are TRBV30 and TRBJ1-2; a possible D gene is TRBD1 (5 bases). V lost 3 bases and J lost 4, with 12 bases in between. Looked up from germline, CDR1 is GTSNPN and CDR2 is SVGIG (reference sequence). This CDR3 region has 13 residues. CDR3 DNA: TGTGCCTGGAGAGTAGGGGCCTTCTATGGCTACACCTTC. Its translation: CAWRVGAFYGYTF.

The rearrangement links TRBV9 to TRBJ2-7; no clear D gene. Germline values: CDR1 SGDLS, CDR2 YYNGEE. CDR3 length: 13 amino acids. Trimming removed 1 base from V and 6 bases from J, with 11 bases in between. The DNA of the CDR3 is TGTGCCAGCAGCGTAATTGAATCAGGCGAGCAGTACTTC. It translates to CASSVIESGEQYF.

The chain combines TRBV29-1 with TRBJ2-3; D is possibly TRBD2 (6 bases). The V gene lost 6 bases and the J gene lost 6 bases, with 10 bases spanning the gap. The germline gives CDR1 SQVTM, CDR2 ANQGSEA. The length of the CDR3 is 11 residues. The CDR3 spells CSVPRGDTQYF. The DNA of the CDR3 is TGCAGCGTGCCCCGGGGGGATACGCAGTATTTT.

J is TRBJ1-1 and V is TRBV29-1, with TRBD1 identical over 8 bases. CDR3 size: 13 residues. Germline V CDR1 and CDR2: SQVTM, ANQGSEA. The V segment lost 6 bases and the J segment 2 bases; nucleotides outside the gene matches: 5. CDR3 sequence (DNA): TGCAGCGTGACCGGGACAGGCAACACTGAAGCTTTCTTT. It translates to CSVTGTGNTEAFF. Based on the CDR3 plus reference TRBV29-1 and TRBJ1-1, the full variable domain is SAVISQKPSRDICQRGTSLTIQCQVDSQVTMMFWYRQQPGQSLTLIATANQGSEATYESGFVIDKFPISRPNLTFSTLTVSNMSPEDSSIYLCSVTGTGNTEAFFGQGTRLTVV.

The rearrangement uses TRBV9 and TRBJ1-4; D possibly corresponds to TRBD1 (5 bases). The ends were cut back, 0 bases at V and 3 bases at J, with 9 bases in the middle. This CDR3 has 15 residues. Germline CDR1 is SGDLS and CDR2 is YYNGEE. The CDR3 is CASSVDHRPNEKLFF. CDR3 nucleotides: TGTGCCAGCAGCGTAGATCACAGGCCTAATGAAAAACTGTTTTTT.

The J gene is TRBJ1-2, the V gene TRBV5-6; tentative D call: TRBD1 (5 bases). The CDR3 is 14 amino acids. Germline values: CDR1 SGHDT, CDR2 YYEEEE. V lost 4 bases, J lost 7 bases, and 17 bases lay in between. CDR3 bases: TGTGCCAGCAGCACTTACGACAGAGAAGCTGGCTACACCTTC. Translating it yields CASSTYDREAGYTF. The full variable domain, with the rest looked up from reference TRBV5-6 and TRBJ1-2, is DAGVTQSPTHLIKTRGQQVTLRCSPKSGHDTVSWYQQALGQGPQFIFQYYEEEERQRGNFPDRFSGHQFPNYSSELNVNALLLGDSALYLCASSTYDREAGYTFGSGTRLTVV.

The rearrangement links TRBV29-1 to TRBJ2-2; 8 nucleotides line up with TRBD2. CDR3 size: 15 residues. V was pared by 2 bases and J by 3 bases, with 5 bases of the junction left unmatched. Germline lookup yields CDR1 SQVTM and CDR2 ANQGSEA. The CDR3 nucleotides read TGCAGCGTTGAATCGGCTAGCGGGTACACCGGGGAGCTGTTTTTT. Its translation: CSVESASGYTGELFF.

The rearrangement links TRBV7-3 to TRBJ2-6; D ambiguous. Trimming removed 0 bases from V and 0 bases from J, with 3 bases in between. Germline CDR1 is SGHTA and CDR2 is FQGTGA. CDR3 length: 15 amino acids. CDR3 protein: CASSLTRSGANVLTF. CDR3 in DNA: TGTGCCAGCAGCTTAACGCGCTCTGGGGCCAACGTCCTGACTTTC.

This chain uses TRBV4-1 with TRBJ1-6, with 8 bases aligning to TRBD1. The junction had 5 bases not matched to a gene; V was cut back by 3 bases and J by 7 bases. There are 15 residues in the CDR3. Germline-derived CDR1 and CDR2 are MGHRA and YSYEKL. CDR3 sequence: CASSHLDRDNSPLHF. In nucleotides, the CDR3 is TGCGCCAGCAGCCACTTGGACAGGGACAATTCACCCCTCCACTTT.

The chain carries TRBV29-1 and TRBJ2-1; TRBD2 matches 10 bases. Germline CDR1 reads SQVTM; CDR2 reads ANQGSEA. Losses at the gene ends were 5 bases for V and 10 bases for J; bases not matched to a gene: 11. CDR3 length equals 14 residues. The CDR3 here is CSVPTSGVTWEQFF. The CDR3 DNA reads TGCAGCGTTCCTACTAGCGGGGTGACGTGGGAGCAGTTCTTC.

The genes are TRBV2 and TRBJ2-1; D is tentatively TRBD1 or TRBD2 (5 bases each). The CDR3 is made up of 12 amino acids. Germline CDR1 reads SNHLY; CDR2 reads FYNNEI. V dropped 8 bases and J dropped 10 bases, with 15 bases sitting between them. DNA for the CDR3: TGTGCCAGCCGCGTGGGGGTGGCGGAGCAGTTCTTC. It translates to CASRVGVAEQFF.